This is a list of T cell receptor beta chains from one sample in a study of identical twins. TCRdb fed the 5' RACE reads into MiXCR, producing one record per CDR3 protein. The sample contains 470,000 or so distinct CDR3 sequences, approximately 25% of which appear only once. These data were also reused for a study on T cells expressing NK-cell markers.

Sequenced: CD4+ T cells sorted from blood. These receptors all stem from a woman under 30 in good health. The CDR3 runs from the conserved cysteine through the conserved F or W. Each record gives: D gene, V gene, clone size, J gene, CDR3 protein, CDR3 DNA. The D gene is left open where the match is weak. A clone size is listed for some rows: how often the clone was seen (once, few, many), or a class if it is expanded.

>.|TRBV5-1|few|TRBJ2-1
CASRVGTPNEQFF
TGCGCCAGCAGGGTGGGGACTCCGAATGAGCAGTTCTTC
>TRBD1|TRBV15|few|TRBJ2-1
CATGNNPGGNNEQFF
TGTGCCACCGGGAATAATCCAGGGGGAAACAATGAGCAGTTCTTC
>TRBD2|TRBV20-1|.|TRBJ2-1
CSARGGSQSEQFF
TGCAGTGCTAGAGGCGGGAGTCAAAGTGAGCAGTTCTTC
>.|TRBV12-3/TRBV12-4|.|TRBJ1-3
CASSQIRNTIYF
TGTGCCAGCAGTCAAATCAGAAACACCATATATTTT
>TRBD1|TRBV27|few|TRBJ1-5
CASSPGTGSGSNQPQHF
TGTGCCAGCAGTCCCGGGACAGGGTCCGGTAGCAATCAGCCCCAGCATTTT
>.|TRBV20-1|few|TRBJ2-3
CSARGLRVADTQYF
TGCAGTGCTAGAGGGCTAAGAGTGGCAGATACGCAGTATTTT
>TRBD2|TRBV5-1|few|TRBJ2-1
CASGLAGGRNEQFF
TGCGCCAGCGGACTAGCGGGAGGTCGCAATGAGCAGTTCTTC
>.|TRBV5-6|.|TRBJ2-5
CASSFGTPGQTQYF
TGTGCCAGCAGCTTCGGGACACCAGGGCAGACCCAGTACTTC
>.|TRBV5-1|few|TRBJ2-7
CASSLGGSEQYF
TGCGCCAGCAGCTTGGGAGGGTCCGAGCAGTACTTC
>TRBD1|TRBV5-1|.|TRBJ1-3
CASSLVTGTGNTIYF
TGCGCCAGCAGCTTGGTGACAGGGACTGGAAACACCATATATTTT
>.|TRBV25-1|many|TRBJ2-2
CASRGPGTNTGELFF
TGTGCCAGCAGGGGCCCGGGGACGAACACCGGGGAGCTGTTTTTT
>.|TRBV7-2|once|TRBJ2-5
CASSFRRLETQYF
TGTGCCAGCAGCTTCAGGAGGCTGGAGACCCAGTACTTC
>TRBD1|TRBV11-2|many|TRBJ1-1
CASSLLRGRRTEAFF
TGTGCCAGCAGCCTCCTCAGGGGGCGCAGGACTGAAGCTTTCTTT
>.|TRBV7-3|.|TRBJ1-1
CASRDTGGGTLNTEAFF
TGTGCCAGCAGAGATACAGGTGGGGGAACCTTGAACACTGAAGCTTTCTTT
>TRBD2|TRBV5-1|.|TRBJ2-1
CASSLGLAGEYEQFF
TGCGCCAGCAGCTTAGGCCTAGCGGGAGAGTATGAGCAGTTCTTC
>TRBD1|TRBV20-1|.|TRBJ1-3
CSALNRGSGNTIYF
TGCAGTGCACTAAACAGGGGATCGGGAAACACCATATATTTT
>TRBD1|TRBV3-1|.|TRBJ2-7
CACCQVRDRVAYEQYF
TGTGCCTGCTGCCAAGTTCGAGACAGGGTAGCCTACGAGCAGTACTTC
>.|TRBV5-5|.|TRBJ2-3
CASSSLRGSGDTQYF
TGTGCCAGCAGCTCCCTTAGGGGGTCTGGGGATACGCAGTATTTT
>.|TRBV12-3/TRBV12-4|.|TRBJ2-7
CASSRDGVSYEQYF
TGTGCCAGCAGCCGGGACGGGGTTTCCTACGAGCAGTACTTC
>TRBD2|TRBV20-1|.|TRBJ2-7
CSARGLAANEQYF
TGCAGTGCTAGGGGTCTAGCGGCGAACGAGCAGTACTTC
>TRBD1|TRBV19|.|TRBJ1-1
CASSAQGYNTEAFF
TGTGCCAGTAGTGCACAGGGGTATAACACTGAAGCTTTCTTT
>.|TRBV7-6|.|TRBJ2-2
CASSPRGRVPGELFF
TGTGCCAGCAGCCCGAGAGGCAGGGTCCCCGGGGAGCTGTTTTTT
>.|TRBV29-1|.|TRBJ1-2
CSVDSGWGYTF
TGCAGCGTCGACTCCGGGTGGGGCTACACCTTC
>TRBD2|TRBV27|few|TRBJ2-1
CASSLRRGGRNEQFF
TGTGCCAGCAGTTTAAGGCGGGGGGGCCGCAATGAGCAGTTCTTC
>TRBD1|TRBV28|many|TRBJ2-6
CASSLQGAGANVLTF
TGTGCCAGCAGTTTACAGGGGGCTGGGGCCAACGTCCTGACTTTC
>TRBD1|TRBV6-5|many|TRBJ2-2
CASSYAISQGNAGELFF
TGTGCCAGCAGTTACGCCATATCACAGGGGAACGCCGGGGAGCTGTTTTTT
>.|TRBV20-1|few|TRBJ1-2
CSANQLRGYTF
TGCAGTGCTAATCAACTTCGGGGCTACACCTTC
>TRBD1|TRBV7-9|few|TRBJ1-4
CASTSTGGEELFF
TGTGCCAGCACTTCCACAGGGGGCGAAGAACTGTTTTTT
>.|TRBV2|once|TRBJ2-1
CASSVLGSTEQFF
TGTGCCAGCAGTGTATTAGGCAGTACTGAGCAGTTCTTC
>.|TRBV10-1|.|TRBJ2-5
CASSDSPAQETQYF
TGCGCCAGCAGTGATAGCCCAGCCCAAGAGACCCAGTACTTC
>.|TRBV12-3/TRBV12-4|.|TRBJ1-1
CASSFSGVTEAFF
TGTGCCAGCAGTTTTTCAGGGGTCACTGAAGCTTTCTTT
>.|TRBV5-1|.|TRBJ2-2
CASGGFGTGELFF
TGCGCCAGCGGGGGGTTCGGGACCGGGGAGCTGTTTTTT
>.|TRBV10-3|.|TRBJ1-2
CAISERWDSYYTF
TGTGCCATCAGTGAGCGGTGGGACTCGTACTACACCTTC
>.|TRBV2|few|TRBJ2-2
CASQAGYATGELFF
TGTGCCAGCCAGGCAGGGTATGCCACCGGGGAGCTGTTTTTT
>TRBD1|TRBV10-3|few|TRBJ2-6
CAISAGQLSGANVLTF
TGTGCCATCAGTGCGGGACAGCTATCTGGGGCCAACGTCCTGACTTTC
>.|TRBV20-1|.|TRBJ2-7
CSARVPGTHEQYF
TGCAGTGCTAGAGTCCCAGGGACACACGAGCAGTACTTC
>TRBD1|TRBV28|few|TRBJ2-5
CAITGEETQYF
TGTGCCATAACAGGGGAAGAGACCCAGTACTTC
>.|TRBV20-1|few|TRBJ2-4
CSALGPRWGIQYF
TGCAGTGCCTTAGGGCCTCGATGGGGCATTCAGTACTTC
>.|TRBV7-8|few|TRBJ2-7
CASSLLLREVGEQYF
TGTGCCAGCAGCTTATTGCTTAGGGAGGTCGGCGAGCAGTACTTC
>.|TRBV5-1|few|TRBJ2-1
CASSLTAVRSEQFF
TGCGCCAGCAGCTTGACGGCAGTCCGCTCCGAGCAGTTCTTC
>TRBD1|TRBV19|.|TRBJ2-7
CASSIGGTGAIYEQYF
TGTGCCAGTAGTATTGGCGGGACAGGGGCGATCTACGAGCAGTACTTC
>TRBD2|TRBV5-1|.|TRBJ2-1
CASSNRGVTDNEQFF
TGCGCCAGCAGCAACCGGGGGGTAACAGACAATGAGCAGTTCTTC
>.|TRBV19|.|TRBJ1-3
CASSSPGTSGNTIYF
TGTGCCAGTAGTTCTCCCGGGACGTCTGGAAACACCATATATTTT
>TRBD1|TRBV7-9|.|TRBJ1-1
CASSIRTGNTEAFF
TGTGCCAGCAGCATTAGGACAGGGAACACTGAAGCTTTCTTT
>TRBD1|TRBV29-1|few|TRBJ2-2
CSVLRGTNTGELFF
TGCAGCGTACTCAGGGGGACGAACACCGGGGAGCTGTTTTTT
>.|TRBV6-1|.|TRBJ1-6
CASTAVLWDSPLHF
TGTGCCAGCACGGCGGTCTTATGGGATTCACCCCTCCACTTT